Listed below are T cell receptor beta chains from one sample, sequenced in a study of OX40 agonist ivuxolimab in advanced cancers. TCRdb's table, derived via immunoSEQ multiplex PCR, lists solely in-frame clones and lacks some. The sample has around 84,000 clones; roughly 80% are singletons. Source: CD4+ or CD8+ T cells sorted from blood, taken in a trial of the OX40 agonist ivuxolimab. These receptors came from an adult with an advanced solid tumor such as melanoma, head and neck, liver or kidney cancer. Each CDR3 is given with its conserved first and last residue. D genes are given only for firm matches. The listing skips clone size in some rows; elsewhere it reads once, few, many or a size class.

d_gene	v_gene	j_gene	abundance	CDR3nt	CDR3aa
-	TRBV7-2	TRBJ1-2	-	TGTGCCAGCAGCTTAGACGGAAACTATGGCTACACCTTC	CASSLDGNYGYTF
TRBD2	TRBV7-2	TRBJ2-3	-	TGTGCCAGCAGCTTACACGTCGCGGGAGTCCCAGATACGCAGTATTTT	CASSLHVAGVPDTQYF
TRBD1	TRBV27	TRBJ1-5	few	TGTGCCAGCAGTTTATGGGGACAGGGACACCAGCCCCAGCATTTT	CASSLWGQGHQPQHF
-	TRBV9	TRBJ2-7	-	TGTGCCAGCAGCGTAGGGTCGACGGGTTACGAGCAGTACTTC	CASSVGSTGYEQYF
-	TRBV5-8	TRBJ2-1	-	TGTGCCAGCAGCTTCGGGGGCCCCGAGCAGTTCTTC	CASSFGGPEQFF
-	TRBV15	TRBJ1-5	few	TGTGCCACCAGCCGTAGGTCTCAGGAGCCCCAGCATTTT	CATSRRSQEPQHF
-	TRBV5-1	TRBJ1-5	-	TGCGCCAGCAGCCCAACCCTCGGTAGCGGTCAGCCCCAGCATTTT	CASSPTLGSGQPQHF
-	TRBV7-3	TRBJ1-4	-	TGTGCCAGCAGCTTAACGGGAAGGGAAAAACTGTTTTTT	CASSLTGREKLFF
TRBD1	TRBV6-5	TRBJ1-1	-	TGTGCCATCTTAGACAGGGGAGGCACTGAAGCTTTCTTT	CAILDRGGTEAFF
TRBD1	TRBV19	TRBJ2-7	-	TGTGCCAGTAGTAACAGGGGAAGCTCCTACGAGCAGTACTTC	CASSNRGSSYEQYF
TRBD1	TRBV7-9	TRBJ1-2	-	TGTGCCAGCAGCTTCGGGACAGCTAACTATGGCTACACCTTC	CASSFGTANYGYTF
-	TRBV4-3	TRBJ1-4	-	TGCGCCAGCAGCCAAGAAGTGGGAAAACTGTTTTTT	CASSQEVGKLFF
-	TRBV15	TRBJ1-5	-	TGTGCCACCAGCAGACAGGGTAATAGCAATCAGCCCCAGCATTTT	CATSRQGNSNQPQHF
-	TRBV7-9	TRBJ1-1	-	TGTGCCAGCAGCCGTGAGGGGGGGACTGAAGCTTTCTTT	CASSREGGTEAFF
TRBD1	TRBV5-5	TRBJ1-1	-	TGTGCCAGCAGCTCGGCGGGGACAGTGAACACTGAAGCTTTCTTT	CASSSAGTVNTEAFF
-	TRBV30	TRBJ2-7	-	TGTGCCTGGAGCGCACGGGACTCGGACTCCTACGAGCAGTACTTC	CAWSARDSDSYEQYF
-	TRBV14	TRBJ1-4	-	TGTGCCAGCAGCCAAGGATCAGGGTTGGGTGAAAAACTGTTTTTT	CASSQGSGLGEKLFF
-	TRBV6-1	TRBJ1-4	-	TGTGCCAGCAGCAGGGTGGCCAATGAAAAACTGTTTTTT	CASSRVANEKLFF
TRBD2	TRBV7-7	TRBJ2-1	-	TGTGCTAGCAGCCTAGCGGGAGTGTTCAATGAGCAGTTCTTC	CASSLAGVFNEQFF
TRBD1	TRBV30	TRBJ1-4	-	TGTGCCTGGAGTACCACCCGACAGGGGGGAAAAGAAAAACTGTTTTTT	CAWSTTRQGGKEKLFF
TRBD1	TRBV5-4	TRBJ2-5	-	TGTGCCAGCAGCTTGTCGTCAGGGGGACAAGAGACCCAGTACTTC	CASSLSSGGQETQYF
-	TRBV5-1	TRBJ2-6	-	TGCGCCAGCAGCTTGGGGTGGAGGACTGGGGCCAACGTCCTGACTTTC	CASSLGWRTGANVLTF
TRBD1	TRBV4-1	TRBJ1-3	-	TGCGCCAGCAGCCAAGATAGGGGGACAGGGGGCGCTGGAAACACCATATATTTT	CASSQDRGTGGAGNTIYF
TRBD1	TRBV23-1	TRBJ1-6	few	TGCGCCAGCAGTCTACAGGGGATAGGATCACCCCTCCACTTT	CASSLQGIGSPLHF
-	TRBV10-3	TRBJ1-1	-	TGTGCCATCAGTCCCCGTCCGCCAGGGGAGAACACTGAAGCTTTCTTT	CAISPRPPGENTEAFF
TRBD1	TRBV6-4	TRBJ2-2	-	TGTGCCAGCAGTGACTCTGGGGGACAGGGTAACACCGGGGAGCTGTTTTTT	CASSDSGGQGNTGELFF
-	TRBV28	TRBJ2-7	-	TGTGCCAGCAGTTTATCCGCTACCCCGTACGAGCAGTACTTC	CASSLSATPYEQYF